Below are 27 T cell receptor beta chains sequenced from a single sample in a study of blood T cells in healthy people across ages. With a J-beta primer mix and a sample-barcoded 5' primer, a second PCR ran about 6 to 11 cycles. TCRdb used MiXCR to reprocess the 5' RACE reads, holding one entry per CDR3 protein. The sample shows 650,000 to 1,000,000 distinct CDR3 sequences, 46% of them seen only once. The sample consisted of blood. The origin of the receptors is a man of 80 years or more in good health.

This clonotype was counted many times. The gene calls are TRBV7-2 and TRBJ1-2, with 8 bases lining up with TRBD1. Germline trimming cut 4 bases from V and 4 bases from J; bases unmatched to any gene: 5. CDR1 is SGHTA and CDR2 is FQGNSA in the germline V gene. The CDR3 spans 14 residues. The CDR3 loop is CASSSDRAIYGYTF. The DNA for the CDR3 is TGTGCCAGCAGCTCGGACAGGGCGATCTATGGCTACACCTTC. The full variable domain, completed using reference TRBV7-2 and TRBJ1-2, is GAGVSQSPSNKVTEKGKDVELRCDPISGHTALYWYRQSLGQGLEFLIYFQGNSAPDKSGLPSDRFSAERTGGSVSTLTIQRTQQEDSAVYLCASSSDRAIYGYTFGSGTRLTVV.

J is TRBJ2-4 and V is TRBV3-1; D is perhaps TRBD2 (5 bases). CDR1 is LGHDT and CDR2 is YNNKEL in the germline V gene (reference sequence). V lost 3 bases and J 13 bases, leaving 13 bases between the germline ends. This CDR3 is built from 12 residues. CDR3 amino acids: CASSQPTGEQYF. The CDR3 DNA is TGTGCCAGCAGCCAGCCCACCGGGGAGCAGTACTTC.

This clonotype was found a few times. V is TRBV6-5 and J is TRBJ1-5; D gene uncertain. This CDR3 contains 15 residues. Trimming cost V 2 bases and J 2 bases, with 10 bases left between them. The germline gives CDR1 MNHEY, CDR2 SVGAGI. CDR3 DNA: TGTGCCAGCAGTTACGCCCGGGATGGCAATCAGCCCCAGCATTTT. Translated: CASSYARDGNQPQHF.

This sequence joins TRBV5-1 and TRBJ2-7; tentatively, D is TRBD1 or TRBD2 (6 bases each). Per the germline V gene, CDR1 is SGHRS and CDR2 is YFSETQ. With 3 bases removed from V and 1 base from J, the gap between germline ends came to 14 bases. This CDR3 is 15 amino acids long. CDR3 region: CASSSGAQGSYEQYF. CDR3 in DNA: TGCGCCAGCAGCTCGGGGGCGCAGGGGTCCTACGAGCAGTACTTC.

The chain employs TRBV7-3 and TRBJ2-1, with a weak D call TRBD2 (6 bases). V lost 3 bases and J 8 bases, leaving 17 bases between the germline ends. Germline-derived CDR1 and CDR2 are SGHTA and FQGTGA. CDR3 length: 15 amino acids. The DNA of the CDR3 is TGTGCCAGCAGCTTGGCGCCGGGACTGCAGTATGAGCAGTTCTTC. Protein sequence: CASSLAPGLQYEQFF.

The V gene is TRBV10-3, the J gene TRBJ1-1, with no clear D. In germline, CDR1 is ENHRY, CDR2 SYGVKD. V shed 10 bases and J shed 3 bases, with 12 bases lying between them. The CDR3 runs 12 residues. CDR3 sequence: CASVTDDTEAFF. The DNA for the CDR3 is TGTGCCAGTGTCACAGACGACACTGAAGCTTTCTTT.

The chain employs TRBV6-5 and TRBJ2-7; TRBD1 is a possible D gene (6 bases). The V end was cut by 0 bases, the J end by 7 bases, with 13 bases between. Looked up from germline, CDR1 is MNHEY and CDR2 is SVGAGI. This CDR3 is 14 amino acids long. The CDR3 DNA follows: TGTGCCAGCAGTTACTCCAGGGGTCGGGGTGAGCAGTACTTC. This translates into CASSYSRGRGEQYF.

V gene TRBV2 combines with J gene TRBJ1-2, with 7 bases lining up with TRBD1. Trimming at V came to 6 bases and at J to 8 bases, leaving 6 bases not matched to a gene. CDR1 and CDR2 from the germline V gene are SNHLY and FYNNEI. The CDR3 loop spans 12 amino acids. This chain's CDR3 is CASRDRLQGYTF. The DNA of the CDR3 is TGTGCCAGCAGGGACAGGCTTCAGGGCTACACCTTC. Combining the CDR3 with reference TRBV2 and TRBJ1-2 gives the whole variable domain EPEVTQTPSHQVTQMGQEVILRCVPISNHLYFYWYRQILGQKVEFLVSFYNNEISEKSEIFDDQFSVERPDGSNFTLKIRSTKLEDSAMYFCASRDRLQGYTFGSGTRLTVV.

This sequence joins TRBV20-1 and TRBJ1-5, with 7 nucleotides matching TRBD1. Germline V gene lookup returns CDR1 DFQATT and CDR2 SNEGSKA (reference sequence). J gave up 6 bases and V 3 bases, and 5 bases lay outside the gene matches. The length of the CDR3 is 13 residues. CDR3 nucleotides: TGCAGTGCTAGCCAGGGACAGTCTCAGCCCCAGCATTTT. Translating gives CSASQGQSQPQHF.

This clonotype has more than one count but fewer than ten. The chain employs TRBV20-1 and TRBJ1-5; TRBD1 matches at 7 bases. Germline values: CDR1 DFQATT, CDR2 SNEGSKA (reference sequence). V was pared by 7 bases and J by 0 bases, with 6 bases of the junction left unmatched. The CDR3 has 14 residues. CDR3 residues: CSVRGLYSNQPQHF. The CDR3 coding sequence is TGCAGTGTTAGGGGGCTGTATAGCAATCAGCCCCAGCATTTT.

The chain employs TRBV12-3 or TRBV12-4 and TRBJ2-2; D unclear. This CDR3 is built from 13 residues. V lost 2 bases to trimming and J lost 6 bases, with 7 bases between them. CDR3 sequence: CASSLSRAGELFF. The CDR3, as DNA: TGTGCCAGCAGTTTATCGCGCGCCGGGGAGCTGTTTTTT.

The chain has TRBV18 and TRBJ2-2, with 9 nucleotides matching TRBD2. The CDR3 has 16 residues. Germline V lookup: CDR1 KGHSH, CDR2 LQKENI. V was clipped by 3 bases and J by 0 bases; unmatched bases: 2. This chain's CDR3 is CASSPSGGANTGELFF. As DNA, the CDR3 is TGTGCCAGCTCACCTAGCGGGGGAGCGAACACCGGGGAGCTGTTTTTT.

This clonotype has only one observation. One end of the junction does not line up with germline, which may come from a read error. CDR3 bases: TGTGCCAGCAGTTCAAATCCCTTTAGTTTTGAGCGGTTCTTC. Its translation: CASSSNPFSFERFF. This chain joins TRBV6-6 and TRBJ2-1, with D uncertain. The CDR3 loop spans 14 amino acids. From germline, CDR1 is MNHNY and CDR2 SVGAGI (reference sequence).

The rearrangement links TRBV7-8 to TRBJ2-4; D unclear. Trimming removed 5 bases from V and 6 bases from J, with 8 bases in between. CDR3 length: 12 residues. The germline V gene encodes CDR1 SGHVS and CDR2 FQNEAQ. CDR3: CASSPPSNIQYF. The CDR3 bases are TGTGCCAGCAGCCCCCCTTCAAACATTCAGTACTTC.

This clonotype has at least ten counts. This chain connects TRBV7-6 to TRBJ2-1; tentative D call: TRBD2 (5 bases). The CDR3 contains 14 residues. V lost 1 base and J lost 6, with 10 bases in between. Germline CDR1 SGHVS, CDR2 FNYEAQ. CDR3 sequence: CASSLGTLGNEQFF. CDR3 bases: TGTGCCAGCAGCTTAGGGACTTTAGGCAATGAGCAGTTCTTC.

This clonotype has more than one count but fewer than ten. V gene TRBV10-3 combines with J gene TRBJ2-5, with D uncertain. This CDR3 is built from 13 residues. CDR1 is ENHRY and CDR2 is SYGVKD in the germline V gene. Between the trimmed V and J ends, which lost 5 bases and 1 base, there was a span of 8 bases. The CDR3 protein is CAISTTSQETQYF. For the CDR3, the DNA is TGTGCCATCAGTACGACAAGCCAAGAGACCCAGTACTTC.

The table lists this clonotype with a few counts. The genes are TRBV27 and TRBJ1-5; D uncertain. V dropped 5 bases and J dropped 3 bases, with 11 bases sitting between them. This CDR3 is built from 14 residues. The germline CDR1 and CDR2 sequences are MNHEY and SMNVEV (reference sequence). For the CDR3, the DNA is TGTGCCAGCAGTCTTAGGCGCTACAATCAGCCCCAGCATTTT. Its translation: CASSLRRYNQPQHF.

Of note for this clonotype: At one end, the junction sequence differs from germline, possibly due to a read error. The rearrangement uses TRBV7-2 and TRBJ1-5; TRBD1 aligns across 7 bases. The CDR3 spans 14 residues. The germline gives CDR1 SGHTA, CDR2 FQGNSA. CDR3 loop: CASSAGQLNRPQHF. The CDR3 DNA reads TGTGCCAGCAGCGCGGGACAGCTCAATCGGCCCCAGCATTTT.

This clonotype has a count of ten or more. This sequence joins TRBV5-6 and TRBJ2-3; D ambiguous. V was pared by 0 bases and J by 5 bases, with 10 bases between. This CDR3 contains 14 residues. The germline V gene encodes CDR1 SGHDT and CDR2 YYEEEE. CDR3 nucleotide sequence: TGTGCCAGCAGCTTGGGGCCGTCGCGAGATACGCAGTATTTT. As protein: CASSLGPSRDTQYF. Drawing the rest from reference TRBV5-6 and TRBJ2-3, the complete variable domain is DAGVTQSPTHLIKTRGQQVTLRCSPKSGHDTVSWYQQALGQGPQFIFQYYEEEERQRGNFPDRFSGHQFPNYSSELNVNALLLGDSALYLCASSLGPSRDTQYFGPGTRLTVL.

The V call is TRBV7-9, the J call TRBJ2-3; 8 bases fit TRBD1. This CDR3 spans 15 amino acids. Germline V gives CDR1 SEHNR, CDR2 FQNEAQ (reference sequence). The trim removed 5 bases at V and 1 base at J, leaving 5 bases unmatched. The CDR3 region has the DNA TGTGCCAGCAGCCCAGGGGGACAGGGCACAGATACGCAGTATTTT. It encodes CASSPGGQGTDTQYF.

This clonotype showed up many times. This chain uses TRBV5-1 with TRBJ2-2; D not resolved. Germline CDR1 is SGHRS and CDR2 is YFSETQ. The V end lost 3 bases, the J end lost 1 base, and 4 bases lay between the germline ends. This CDR3 is built from 13 residues. CDR3 residues: CASSYGNTGELFF. In DNA, the CDR3 is TGCGCCAGCAGCTATGGGAACACCGGGGAGCTGTTTTTT.

This clonotype was counted only a few times. V usage is TRBV10-3 and J usage is TRBJ2-1; 7 bases agree with TRBD2. The CDR3 spans 12 residues. J was trimmed by 8 bases and V by 6 bases; bases with no gene match: 4. In germline, CDR1 is ENHRY, CDR2 SYGVKD. CDR3 coding DNA: TGTGCCATCAGGGGGGGGAGCGATGAGCAGTTCTTC. Amino acid sequence: CAIRGGSDEQFF.

This clonotype has only a few counts. The V gene is TRBV6-1, the J gene TRBJ2-7; D could derive from TRBD1 or TRBD2 (5 bases each). This CDR3 comprises 14 residues. V was clipped by 6 bases and J by 6 bases, with 18 bases between them. The germline CDR1 and CDR2 sequences are MNHNS and SASEGT. This CDR3 reads CASRRTRDPSEQYF. The CDR3, as DNA: TGTGCCAGCAGGAGGACCCGGGACCCCTCCGAGCAGTACTTC.

The chain recombines TRBV12-3 or TRBV12-4 with TRBJ2-1; 8 bases are shared with TRBD2. This CDR3 has 19 amino acids. After removal of 10 bases from V and 4 bases from J, the junction contained 24 bases not matched to a gene. CDR3 bases: TGTGCCAACAGCCGACCACTATCCCGAGCGGGGGAACCATACAATGAGCAGTTCTTC. Translating gives CANSRPLSRAGEPYNEQFF.

This clonotype was counted between two and nine times. The CDR3 spells CASSLDARRNTQYF. For the CDR3, the DNA is TGTGCCAGCAGCTTAGACGCCCGCAGGAATACGCAGTATTTT. The gene calls are TRBV11-3 and TRBJ2-3; D is unclear. V lost 0 bases to trimming and J lost 7 bases, with 11 bases between them. CDR3 length equals 14 residues. In germline, CDR1 is SGHNT, CDR2 YENEEA.

This chain joins TRBV11-3 and TRBJ2-3; maybe TRBD1 (5 bases). With 2 bases removed from V and 0 bases from J, the gap between germline ends came to 9 bases. The CDR3 is 15 residues long. Germline lookup yields CDR1 SGHNT and CDR2 YENEEA. CDR3 in amino acids: CASSLSQVSTDTQYF. The CDR3 DNA sequence: TGTGCCAGCAGCTTATCACAGGTTAGCACAGATACGCAGTATTTT. The full variable domain, in which reference TRBV11-3 and TRBJ2-3 provide the parts outside the CDR3, is EAGVVQSPRYKIIEKKQPVAFWCNPISGHNTLYWYLQNLGQGPELLIRYENEEAVDDSQLPKDRFSAERLKGVDSTLKIQPAELGDSAVYLCASSLSQVSTDTQYFGPGTRLTVL.

This clonotype was seen a handful of times. The J gene is TRBJ2-1, the V gene TRBV20-1, with no clear D. Trimming shortened V by 0 bases and J by 5 bases, and 11 bases separated the two germline ends. Germline lookup yields CDR1 DFQATT and CDR2 SNEGSKA (reference sequence). This CDR3 spans 14 amino acids. The CDR3 region has the DNA TGCAGTGCTAGAGATCCCGGCCGTAACAATGAGCAGTTCTTC. Amino acid sequence: CSARDPGRNNEQFF.